Given below is one T cell receptor beta chain in context. Seattle-derived patients entered the study during active infection and were followed longitudinally. This CDR3 is built from 16 residues. Germline values: CDR1 LNHDA, CDR2 SQIVND (reference sequence). The V gene end was trimmed by 5 bases and the J gene end by 7 bases; junction bases not matched to a gene: 12. Authors' analysis steps: Estimation of nucleated cell counts was performed using reference gene primer amplification. Sequenced by immunoSEQ multiplex PCR; TCRdb stores in-frame clones only, minus some. V, J and clone size reflect that table, while D and trimming were determined from the DNA. The table shows around 60,000 clones, with 65% to 90% occurring only once. The data originate from a study of blood T cell repertoires in COVID-19. Study details: The analysed material was cDNA or gDNA that came from T cells, B-cell-depleted T cells, or PBMCs.

The V call is TRBV19, the J call TRBJ1-5; 9 nucleotides align to TRBD1. Sequenced: peripheral blood. This clonotype originated in a man between 45 and 60 years old with COVID-19, enrolled during active disease. The CDR3 coding sequence is TGTGCCAGTAGTGCCTCCGGGACAGGGTTTGGCCAGCCCCAGCATTTT. Translating gives CASSASGTGFGQPQHF.